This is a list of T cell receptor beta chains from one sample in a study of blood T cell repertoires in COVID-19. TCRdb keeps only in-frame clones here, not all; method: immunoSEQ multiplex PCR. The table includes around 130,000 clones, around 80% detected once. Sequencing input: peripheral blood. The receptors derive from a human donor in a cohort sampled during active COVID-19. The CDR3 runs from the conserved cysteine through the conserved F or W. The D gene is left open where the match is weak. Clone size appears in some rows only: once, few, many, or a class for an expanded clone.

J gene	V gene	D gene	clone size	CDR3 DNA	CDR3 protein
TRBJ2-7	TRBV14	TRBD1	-	TGTGCCAGCAGCCCCCTCGACAGGGGGACCTACGAGCAGTACTTC	CASSPLDRGTYEQYF
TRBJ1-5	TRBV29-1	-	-	TGCAGTCTCCCTAAGGGGGTTCGAAAGGTCGGCCAGCCCCAGCATTTT	CSLPKGVRKVGQPQHF
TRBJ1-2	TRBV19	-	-	TGTGCCAGTAGTACCGCGGCAGCGGGTGACTATGGCTACACCTTC	CASSTAAAGDYGYTF
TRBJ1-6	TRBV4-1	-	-	TGCGCCAGCAGCCAAGCCGATCGAGGGAATTCACCCCTCCACTTT	CASSQADRGNSPLHF
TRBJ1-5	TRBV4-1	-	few	TGCGCCAGCAGCCAAGAGGCTAGAGACTATAGCAATCAGCCCCAGCATTTT	CASSQEARDYSNQPQHF
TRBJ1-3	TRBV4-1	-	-	TGCGCCAGCAGCCAAACGGGACTCCCGGGTAACACCATATATTTT	CASSQTGLPGNTIYF
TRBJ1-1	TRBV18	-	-	TGTGCCAGCTCGCAACAGGGAGCCAACACTGAAGCTTTCTTT	CASSQQGANTEAFF
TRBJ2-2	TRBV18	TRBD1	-	TGTGCCAGCTCATCGAGACAGGGGAATAACGGGGAGCTGTTTTTT	CASSSRQGNNGELFF
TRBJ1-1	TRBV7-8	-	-	TGTGCCAGCAGCTCCGGCGGGGGGGGGCAGAACACTGAAGCTTTCTTT	CASSSGGGGQNTEAFF
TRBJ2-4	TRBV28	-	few	TGTGCCAGCAGTTTATCTGCCCGGGGAAACATTCAGTACTTC	CASSLSARGNIQYF
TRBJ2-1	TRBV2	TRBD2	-	TGTGCCAGCAGACTAGCGGGGTCCTACAATGAGCAGTTCTTC	CASRLAGSYNEQFF
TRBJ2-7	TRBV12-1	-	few	TGTGCCAGCAGCTCACCGCGCGGGCAATACGAGCAGTACTTC	CASSSPRGQYEQYF
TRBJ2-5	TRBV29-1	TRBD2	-	TGCAGCGTGCGGGGGGAAGAGACCCAGTACTTC	CSVRGEETQYF
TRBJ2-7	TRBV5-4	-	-	TGTGCCAGCAGCCTCACGCGGGGAGGCCCTTCGAGGGAGCAGTACTTC	CASSLTRGGPSREQYF
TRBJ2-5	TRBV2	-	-	TGTGCCAGCAGGGCAGACCAAGAGACCCAGTACTTC	CASRADQETQYF
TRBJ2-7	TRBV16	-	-	TGTGCCAGCAGTCGCACCGGGACTGCTTACGAGCAGTACTTC	CASSRTGTAYEQYF
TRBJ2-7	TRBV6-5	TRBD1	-	TGTGCCAGCAGTTACGGGACAGGGGCTTACGAGCAGTACTTC	CASSYGTGAYEQYF
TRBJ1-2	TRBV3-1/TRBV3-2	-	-	TGTGCCAGCAGCCCCGGGGGTGGCTACACCTTC	CASSPGGGYTF
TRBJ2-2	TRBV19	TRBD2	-	TGTGCCAGTAAGAAGCGGGAGACGAACACCGGGGAGCTGTTTTTT	CASKKRETNTGELFF
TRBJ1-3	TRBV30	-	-	TGTGCCTGGAGGTGGGCCTCTGGAAACACCATATATTTT	CAWRWASGNTIYF
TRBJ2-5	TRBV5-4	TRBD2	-	TGTGCCAGCAGCTTCTCAGCGGGGGGAGAGACCCAGTACTTC	CASSFSAGGETQYF
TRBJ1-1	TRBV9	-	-	TGTGCCAGCAGCGTAGATAGGGGCAAAGCTGAAGCTTTCTTT	CASSVDRGKAEAFF
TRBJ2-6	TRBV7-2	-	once	TGTGCCAGCAGCAGGGGAGGGGGGTCTGGGGCCAACGTCCTGACTTTC	CASSRGGGSGANVLTF
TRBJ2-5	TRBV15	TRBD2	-	TGTGCCACCAGCGGGACTCTCAGGGAGGGGACCCAGTACTTC	CATSGTLREGTQYF
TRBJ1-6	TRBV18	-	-	TGTGCCAGCTCACGCGGGAAGGACGGGAATTCACCCCTCCACTTT	CASSRGKDGNSPLHF
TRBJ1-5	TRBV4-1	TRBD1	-	TGCGCCAGCAGCCCGGACAGGGGGCGCGGGCAGCCCCAGCATTTT	CASSPDRGRGQPQHF
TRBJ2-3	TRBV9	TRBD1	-	TGTGCCAGCAGCGTAGGGACAGGGGTGACAGATACGCAGTATTTT	CASSVGTGVTDTQYF
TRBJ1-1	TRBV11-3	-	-	TGTGCCAGCAGCCCTAGCGGGACGTTCGGCAGTGAAGCTTTCTTT	CASSPSGTFGSEAFF
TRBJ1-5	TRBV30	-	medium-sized	TGTGCCTGGAGTAGAGGTTTCGGGCAGCCCCAGCATTTT	CAWSRGFGQPQHF
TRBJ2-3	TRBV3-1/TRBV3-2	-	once	TGTGCCAGCAGCCAAGGAGGACTGCGCGGCACAGATACGCAGTATTTT	CASSQGGLRGTDTQYF
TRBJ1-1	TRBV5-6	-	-	TGTGCCAGCAGCTTCCAGGGAGGAGTGAGGACTGAAGCTTTCTTT	CASSFQGGVRTEAFF
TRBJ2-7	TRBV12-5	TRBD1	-	TGTGCTAGTGGACAAGGACCGGGACAGGATCACTACGAGCAGTACTTC	CASGQGPGQDHYEQYF
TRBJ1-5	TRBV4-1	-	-	TGCGCCAGCAGCCAAGGGAGGGCCAATCAGCCCCAGCATTTT	CASSQGRANQPQHF
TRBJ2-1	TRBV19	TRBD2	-	TGTGCCAGTACTCCTAGCGGGGCCTACAATGAGCAGTTCTTC	CASTPSGAYNEQFF
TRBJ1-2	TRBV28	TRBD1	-	TGTGCCGGAGGGCAGGGGGCTAACTATGGCTACACCTTC	CAGGQGANYGYTF
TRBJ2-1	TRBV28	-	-	TGTGCCAGCAGTTTTACAGGGAATTTGGAGTTCTTC	CASSFTGNLEFF
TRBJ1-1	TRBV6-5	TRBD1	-	TGTGCCAGCAGTCTTGACAGGGAAAAGACTGAAGCTTTCTTT	CASSLDREKTEAFF
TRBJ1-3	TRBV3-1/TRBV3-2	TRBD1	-	TGTGCCAGCAGCCAAGACCCCAGGGGGCCTGGAAACACCATATATTTT	CASSQDPRGPGNTIYF
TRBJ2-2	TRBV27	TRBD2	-	TGTGCCAGCACCCTCCTACCGGGACTAGCGCTCACCGGGGAGCTGTTTTTT	CASTLLPGLALTGELFF
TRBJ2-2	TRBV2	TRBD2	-	TGTGCCAGCAGTGAGGGACTAGCGGGCACCGGGGAGCTGTTTTTT	CASSEGLAGTGELFF